This T cell receptor beta chain emerged from a study of cytomegalovirus exposure and HLA in healthy donors. Study results and limitations: A later analysis reported that several of the most significant clusters appeared to be linked to common viral pathogens, among them Epstein-Barr virus. Sequencing had likely introduced a cluster of highly shared sequence variants as an artifact. Fewer N-insertions than the 666-donor mean were reportedly shown by an Asian-associated ancestry cluster in a later analysis.

On this clone: Its specificity is not known.

At collection, donors were nominally healthy, but unrecorded immune exposures were probable. The CDR3 is 12 residues long. CDR1 KGHSH and CDR2 LQKENI come from the germline V gene. It was with 60 Vbeta and 13 Jbeta primers that the PCR ran. Assay used: immunoSEQ multiplex PCR; TCRdb lists only in-frame clones, some missing. The sample has 55,000 to 80,000 clones, and its top ten clones hold 2.5% to 3%. The chain carries TRBV18 and TRBJ2-5; D is unresolved. The end of the DNA fits TRBJ2-7 better, so the J call may be wrong. Input material: PBMCs. The receptor was derived from a man between 40 and 49 years old in good health and CMV-seronegative. CDR3 loop: CASSPGLYEQYF. The CDR3 nucleotides are TGTGCCAGCTCACCGGGCCTTTACGAGCAGTACTTC.